A single sample gave rise to the 2 T cell receptor beta chains below, sequenced in a study of T-cell reconstitution after alpha-beta-depleted transplantation in children. The TCRbeta library incorporated unique molecular identifiers. In TCRdb, the PCR reads were re-called with MiXCR into one record per CDR3 protein. The table includes nearly 550,000 distinct CDR3 sequences, about 18% detected once. Specimen: PBMCs from the stem cell graft donor, collected from the stem cell graft. The receptors were gathered from a human donor who donated a stem cell graft to a child with acute lymphoblastic leukemia.

This clonotype appeared many times. The chain combines TRBV20-1 with TRBJ2-1, with 10 bases that match TRBD2. Germline values: CDR1 DFQATT, CDR2 SNEGSKA (reference sequence). V lost 5 bases to trimming and J lost 3 bases; unmatched junction nucleotides: 4. This CDR3 contains 14 residues. The CDR3 sequence is CSAPGTSDYNEQFF. CDR3 coding DNA: TGCAGTGCTCCCGGGACTAGCGACTACAATGAGCAGTTCTTC.

This clonotype was observed a few times. The chain couples TRBV29-1 to TRBJ1-2, with 7 bases aligning to TRBD1. The CDR3 is made up of 12 amino acids. In germline, CDR1 is SQVTM, CDR2 ANQGSEA. V lost 4 bases to trimming and J lost 8 bases; unmatched junction nucleotides: 7. The CDR3 DNA reads TGCAGCGTTGTACGACAGGGACACGGCTACACCTTC. Translated, it gives CSVVRQGHGYTF.